The rows below give T cell receptor beta chains drawn from one sample of a study of PD-1 blockade in mismatch repair-deficient tumors. Libraries were prepared by immunoSEQ multiplex PCR; TCRdb keeps only in-frame clonotypes and omits some of them. The sample contains 75,000 to 85,000 clones, 81% of which appear only once. This specimen was peripheral blood, taken 12 weeks after starting pembrolizumab. The source is an adult with mismatch repair-deficient cancer. Each CDR3 is given with its conserved first and last residue. Fields, in order: J gene, V gene, CDR3 protein.

TRBJ2-1	TRBV7-6	CASTPISQSYNEQFF
TRBJ1-4	TRBV11-3	CASSLARSGEKLFF
TRBJ2-7	TRBV30	CAWSAGTSPNHEQYF
TRBJ2-2	TRBV9	CASSVRNTGELFF
TRBJ2-2	TRBV27	CASSFRDRGAGELFF
TRBJ2-1	TRBV6-5	CASRRDSYNEQFF
TRBJ2-5	TRBV2	CASSTGLAGGQETQYF
TRBJ1-5	TRBV7-2	CASSLLDRDNQPQHF
TRBJ2-7	TRBV27	CASSPQGGPVYYEQYF
TRBJ1-1	TRBV11-3	CASSWRRQSTNTEAFF
TRBJ1-1	TRBV27	CASSLLGRTEAFF
TRBJ2-4	TRBV19	CASSSTGVAKNIQYF
TRBJ1-2	TRBV20-1	CSARGDRANTF
TRBJ2-7	TRBV10-1	CASSQSVGYEQYF
TRBJ2-1	TRBV7-3	CASSGDRGRNEQFF
TRBJ2-1	TRBV11-1	CASSLARPGLKQFF
TRBJ2-7	TRBV29-1	CSVARGRQVYYEQYF
TRBJ1-4	TRBV19	CASRLGMKSEKLFF
TRBJ2-2	TRBV4-2	CASSQDGLGGELFF
TRBJ2-3	TRBV5-6	CASSVDRGAADTQYF
TRBJ1-1	TRBV5-8	CASSLADGADNTEAFF
TRBJ2-2	TRBV7-3	CASSPRTGGIAGELFF
TRBJ2-7	TRBV6-5	CASSYSKGNEQYF
TRBJ2-3	TRBV7-3	CASSSGQASTDTQYF
TRBJ2-3	TRBV5-6	CASSSPWVGDTDTQYF
TRBJ2-1	TRBV18	CASSPYEPEQFF
TRBJ2-5	TRBV15	CATSRGGGAETQYF
TRBJ1-1	TRBV12-5	CASLTASSAFF
TRBJ2-3	TRBV7-2	CASSPRSGDTQYF
TRBJ2-1	TRBV5-6	CASSRTMGEQFF
TRBJ2-2	TRBV27	CASSLSFRGELFF
TRBJ2-1	TRBV7-6	CASSLLPGTSGYNEQFF
TRBJ1-3	TRBV10-1	CASSRDGSGNTIYF
TRBJ2-7	TRBV19	CASGGSGEQYF
TRBJ1-1	TRBV27	CASSPGRGRMNTEAFF
TRBJ1-5	TRBV7-2	CASSLGNRVDQPQHF
TRBJ1-2	TRBV7-9	CASSFSTTGYGYTF
TRBJ2-3	TRBV20-1	CSATSADTQYF
TRBJ1-5	TRBV7-2	CASSFGIQPQHF
TRBJ2-3	TRBV27	CASSTSDGTRPDTQYF
TRBJ1-5	TRBV28	CASTWARGNQPQHF
TRBJ2-1	TRBV25-1	CASSGPLAGVRNEQFF
TRBJ2-1	TRBV6-1	CASNSHSPNEQFF
TRBJ2-1	TRBV11-3	CASSLAGGPGNEQFF
TRBJ1-1	TRBV7-6	CASSLDSRGMNTEAFF
TRBJ2-1	TRBV11-3	CASSETGYEQFF
TRBJ2-7	TRBV2	CASLEIRHISYEQYF
TRBJ1-2	TRBV5-8	CASSLESGIAYGYTF
TRBJ2-1	TRBV27	CASSVAGEFYNEQFF